This paragraph reports one TCR beta chain. Original analysis: How many nucleated cells were present was estimated from reference gene primer amplification. Data came from immunoSEQ multiplex PCR; TCRdb stores just in-frame clones and leaves some out. V and J calls and clone size come straight from that table; D and trimming were deduced from the DNA. Of about 380,000 clones in the sample, roughly four fifths were seen once. CDR1 is SNHLY and CDR2 is FYNNEI in the germline V gene. The CDR3 contains 13 residues. V lost 6 bases to trimming and J lost 1 base, with 9 bases between them. These data originate in a study of blood T cell repertoires in COVID-19.

This sequence was found in a human donor with acute or convalescent COVID-19. The donor label of this sample is uncertain. This chain uses TRBV2 with TRBJ1-1; a possible D gene is TRBD1 (5 bases). Sequences were obtained from peripheral blood. The CDR3: CASSGQPNTEAFF. The CDR3 DNA follows: TGTGCCAGCAGCGGACAACCGAACACTGAAGCTTTCTTT.